These 15 T cell receptor beta chains came from one sample sequenced in a study of blood T cells in healthy people across ages. PCR was performed a second time for about 7 to 11 cycles using a sample-barcoded 5' primer and a J-beta primer mix. TCRdb redid the calling of the 5' RACE reads with MiXCR, one entry per CDR3 protein. The repertoire has about 1.4 million distinct CDR3 sequences, almost 60% of them found once; the top ten carry approximately 7%. Sequenced: blood. Every receptor here comes from a man aged 18 to 30 in good health.

The V and J genes are TRBV3-1 and TRBJ2-3; D remains unclear. This CDR3 contains 13 residues. Germline V CDR1 and CDR2: LGHDT, YNNKEL (reference sequence). V lost 4 bases to trimming and J lost 5 bases, with 10 bases between them. Here the CDR3 reads CASSPGRVDTQYF. In DNA form, the CDR3 reads TGTGCCAGCAGCCCCGGGCGTGTAGATACGCAGTATTTT.

The rearrangement joins TRBV12-3 or TRBV12-4 to TRBJ1-5; no clear D gene. This CDR3 contains 16 residues. Trimming pared 5 bases from V and 5 bases from J, leaving 19 bases between. As DNA, the CDR3 is TGTGCCAGCAGTGCCACCAACTTGTCCCCTTATCAGCCCCAGCATTTT. Translation gives CASSATNLSPYQPQHF.

This rearrangement joins TRBV2 to TRBJ1-2; D may be TRBD1 (5 bases). V was trimmed by 7 bases and J by 7 bases, leaving 25 bases between them. CDR1 and CDR2 from the germline V gene are SNHLY and FYNNEI. The CDR3 extends over 16 amino acids. CDR3 in amino acids: CASTGGMGVATAGYTF. The CDR3, as DNA: TGTGCCAGCACCGGCGGGATGGGGGTCGCAACCGCTGGCTACACCTTC.

V is TRBV12-3 or TRBV12-4 and J is TRBJ2-3, with D tentatively TRBD2 (6 bases). This CDR3 comprises 15 residues. Trimming shortened V by 4 bases and J by 1 base, and 12 bases separated the two germline ends. The CDR3 loop reads CASSSLAARTDTQYF. CDR3 DNA: TGTGCCAGCAGTTCTTTAGCGGCGCGCACAGATACGCAGTATTTT.

This clonotype was counted only a few times. The gene calls are TRBV6-6 and TRBJ1-4; 7 bases align to TRBD1. V lost 5 bases, J lost 2 bases, and 5 bases stayed unmatched. The germline gives CDR1 MNHNY, CDR2 SVGAGI (reference sequence). The CDR3 sequence is 15 residues long. CDR3 sequence reads: CASSIQGGTNEKLFF. For the CDR3, the DNA is TGTGCCAGCAGTATCCAGGGGGGGACTAATGAAAAACTGTTTTTT.

The chain uses TRBV27 and TRBJ2-7; TRBD2 might be the D (7 bases). V was pared by 7 bases and J by 0 bases, with 16 bases between. Germline assignment: CDR1 MNHEY and CDR2 SMNVEV (reference sequence). The CDR3 contains 15 residues. The chain's CDR3 is CASMGGGGSSYEQYF. DNA for the CDR3: TGTGCCAGCATGGGGGGGGGCGGGAGCTCCTACGAGCAGTACTTC.

The chain has TRBV27 and TRBJ1-5; D call uncertain. The CDR3 contains 15 residues. V was trimmed by 0 bases and J by 4 bases, leaving 10 bases between them. The germline CDR1 and CDR2 sequences are MNHEY and SMNVEV (reference sequence). The CDR3, as DNA: TGTGCCAGCAGTTTATCGCCGAAGCCTAATCAGCCCCAGCATTTT. Its translation is CASSLSPKPNQPQHF.

The gene calls are TRBV7-2 and TRBJ2-5, with 14 nucleotides matching TRBD2. The junction had 5 bases not matched to a gene; V was cut back by 1 base and J by 4 bases. Germline assignment: CDR1 SGHTA and CDR2 FQGNSA. The CDR3 is made up of 17 amino acids. The CDR3 nucleotides read TGTGCCAGCAGCTTAGGACTAGCGGGGGGGCGTACAGAGACCCAGTACTTC. This encodes CASSLGLAGGRTETQYF.

The rearrangement uses TRBV2 and TRBJ1-2, with TRBD1 identical over 7 bases. The CDR3 extends over 15 amino acids. CDR1 is SNHLY, CDR2 FYNNEI, per germline. With 6 bases clipped from V and 4 bases from J, the junction kept 11 bases outside the gene matches. The CDR3 spells CASRSLRQGIYGYTF. CDR3 nucleotide sequence: TGTGCCAGCAGGAGCCTTCGACAGGGAATCTATGGCTACACCTTC. Combining the CDR3 with reference TRBV2 and TRBJ1-2 gives the whole variable domain EPEVTQTPSHQVTQMGQEVILRCVPISNHLYFYWYRQILGQKVEFLVSFYNNEISEKSEIFDDQFSVERPDGSNFTLKIRSTKLEDSAMYFCASRSLRQGIYGYTFGSGTRLTVV.

The V gene is TRBV3-1, the J gene TRBJ2-5, with 7 bases that match TRBD2. The germline CDR1 and CDR2 sequences are LGHDT and YNNKEL (reference sequence). The V and J ends lost 2 bases and 11 bases, in that order; junction bases with no gene match: 11. The CDR3 sequence is 14 residues long. This chain's CDR3 is CASSQQLAANEQYF. CDR3 in DNA: TGTGCCAGCAGCCAACAGCTAGCGGCCAATGAGCAGTACTTC.

This chain links TRBV18 with TRBJ2-4, with TRBD2 matching over 7 bases. The end of the DNA aligns better with TRBJ2-7, so the J call may be wrong. This CDR3 comprises 13 residues. Germline assignment: CDR1 KGHSH and CDR2 LQKENI. DNA for the CDR3: TGTGCCAGCTCCGCGGGGACTAATTCCGAGCAGTACTTC. The encoded protein is CASSAGTNSEQYF.

The CDR3 DNA reads as TGCGCCAGCAGCTTACCGAACAATGAGCAGTACTTC. The encoded protein is CASSLPNNEQYF. The chain is built from TRBV5-1 and TRBJ2-5; D not resolved. Trimming took 2 bases from V and 11 from J, leaving 13 bases between them. CDR1 is SGHRS and CDR2 is YFSETQ in the germline V gene. The CDR3 has 12 residues.

The genes are TRBV6-4 and TRBJ2-3, with TRBD1 identical over 7 bases. The CDR3 is 14 residues long. V shed 3 bases and J 2 bases; nucleotides not matched to a gene: 2. Germline V CDR1 and CDR2: MRHNA, SNTAGT. CDR3 nucleotide sequence: TGTGCCAGCAGTGAAGGACAGGCCACAGATACGCAGTATTTT. Protein product: CASSEGQATDTQYF.

The chain employs TRBV10-3 and TRBJ1-5; maybe TRBD1 (5 bases). Trimming took 4 bases from V and 5 from J, leaving 12 bases between them. Germline assignment: CDR1 ENHRY and CDR2 SYGVKD. This CDR3 is built from 14 residues. This CDR3 is CAISGTPGHQPQHF. CDR3 nucleotides: TGTGCCATCAGTGGGACCCCAGGGCATCAGCCCCAGCATTTT.

Of note for this clonotype: An end of the junction does not agree with germline; a read error may underlie this. The J gene is TRBJ2-7, the V gene TRBV27; 10 bases match TRBD1. The V gene's germline CDR1 is MNHEY and CDR2 SMNVEV (reference sequence). The CDR3 is made up of 14 amino acids. As DNA, the CDR3 is TGTGCCCGCAGCCCGGGACAGGGGTCCTACGAGCAGTACTTC. Its translation is CARSPGQGSYEQYF.